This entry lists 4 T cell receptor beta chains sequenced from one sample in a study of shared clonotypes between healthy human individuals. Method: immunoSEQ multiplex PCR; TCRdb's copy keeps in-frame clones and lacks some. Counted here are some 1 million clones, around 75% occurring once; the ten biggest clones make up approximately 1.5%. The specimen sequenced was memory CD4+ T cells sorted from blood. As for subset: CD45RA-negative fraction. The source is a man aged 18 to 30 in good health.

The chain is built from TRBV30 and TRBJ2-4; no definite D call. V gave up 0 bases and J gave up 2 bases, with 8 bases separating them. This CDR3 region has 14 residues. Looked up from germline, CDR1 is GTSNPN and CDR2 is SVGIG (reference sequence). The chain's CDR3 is CAWSVLRTKNIQYF. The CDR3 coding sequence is TGTGCCTGGAGTGTACTCCGGACCAAAAACATTCAGTACTTC. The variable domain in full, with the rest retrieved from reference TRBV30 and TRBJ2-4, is SQTIHQWPATLVQPVGSPLSLECTVEGTSNPNLYWYRQAAGRGLQLLFYSVGIGQISSEVPQNLSASRPQDRQFILSSKKLLLSDSGFYLCAWSVLRTKNIQYFGAGTRLSVL.

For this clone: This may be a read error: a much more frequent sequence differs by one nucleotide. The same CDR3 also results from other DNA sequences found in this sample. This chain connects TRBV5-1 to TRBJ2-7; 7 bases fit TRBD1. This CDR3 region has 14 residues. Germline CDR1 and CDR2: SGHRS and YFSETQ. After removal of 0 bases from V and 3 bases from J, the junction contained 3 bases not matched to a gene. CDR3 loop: CASSLGQGGYEQYF. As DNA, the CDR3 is TGCGCCAGCAGCTTGGGACAGGGTGGCTACGAGCAGTACTTC.

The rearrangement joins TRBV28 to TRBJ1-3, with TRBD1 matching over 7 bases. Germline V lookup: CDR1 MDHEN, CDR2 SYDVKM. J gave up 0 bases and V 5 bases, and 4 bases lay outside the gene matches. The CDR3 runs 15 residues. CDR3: CASSPDRVSGNTIYF. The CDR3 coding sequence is TGTGCCAGCAGTCCTGACAGGGTCTCTGGAAACACCATATATTTT.

CDR3 in DNA: TGTGCCAGCTCACAGGAGAGCTCCTACGAGCAGTACTTC. Translating it yields CASSQESSYEQYF. The genes are TRBV18 and TRBJ2-7; D is undetermined. The germline V gene has CDR1 KGHSH and CDR2 LQKENI. V dropped 4 bases and J dropped 0 bases, with 7 bases sitting between them. This CDR3 has 13 amino acids. Together with reference TRBV18 and TRBJ2-7, the CDR3 gives the full variable domain: NAGVMQNPRHLVRRRGQEARLRCSPMKGHSHVYWYRQLPEEGLKFMVYLQKENIIDESGMPKERFSAEFPKEGPSILRIQQVVRGDSAAYFCASSQESSYEQYFGPGTRLTVT.